These 18 T cell receptor beta chains were all obtained from the same sample, sequenced in a study of T cells after yellow fever vaccination. TCRdb processed the 5' RACE reads anew with MiXCR; each CDR3 protein has one entry. The data show 450,000 to 600,000 distinct CDR3 sequences, roughly 12% seen once. The sequences come from PBMCs, collected on the day of the yellow fever booster vaccination. The receptor set was obtained from a man aged 25 to 40 who received the YFV17D yellow fever vaccine.

The chain has TRBV4-3 and TRBJ2-5; 7 nucleotides match TRBD1. The germline V gene has CDR1 LGHNA and CDR2 YSLEER. J was trimmed by 1 base and V by 5 bases; bases with no gene match: 7. This CDR3 has 15 amino acids. CDR3 sequence (DNA): TGCGCCAGCAGCTACCTGACAGGGCCCCAAGAGACCCAGTACTTC. Encoded protein: CASSYLTGPQETQYF.

This clonotype was detected ten times or more. V is TRBV6-1 and J is TRBJ2-7; perhaps TRBD1 as D (5 bases). Germline CDR1 reads MNHNS; CDR2 reads SASEGT. CDR3 length equals 15 residues. V shed 4 bases and J shed 5 bases, with 18 bases lying between them. The CDR3 DNA is TGTGCCAGCAGTGCTCCCGGATTTCAGGGCCACGAGCAGTACTTC. Protein product: CASSAPGFQGHEQYF.

The chain couples TRBV6-5 to TRBJ2-7; 11 bases fit TRBD2. Trimming cost V 0 bases and J 7 bases; bases outside gene matches: 8. The germline V gene has CDR1 MNHEY and CDR2 SVGAGI. The CDR3 has 16 amino acids. CDR3 sequence (DNA): TGTGCCAGCAGTTACTCGAAGGCTAGCGGGAGGCCGGAGCAGTACTTC. This encodes CASSYSKASGRPEQYF.

The rearrangement uses TRBV23-1 and TRBJ2-2; 10 bases agree with TRBD2. TRBV23-1 is designated an ORF whose function remains uncertain. The length of the CDR3 is 16 residues. Trimming took 6 bases from V and 0 from J; bases not matched to a gene: 4. Here the CDR3 DNA reads TGCGCCAGCAGCCAGACTAGCGGGCCGAACACCGGGGAGCTGTTTTTT. Translated: CASSQTSGPNTGELFF.

This clonotype was counted between two and nine times. The genes are TRBV6-5 and TRBJ2-2; TRBD2 is a possible D gene (6 bases). Trimming pared 0 bases from V and 7 bases from J, leaving 18 bases between. The V gene's germline CDR1 is MNHEY and CDR2 SVGAGI. This CDR3 contains 17 residues. The CDR3 coding sequence is TGTGCCAGCAGTTACTCGAAGGGTTTCCGGGAGCACGGGGAGCTGTTTTTT. Protein sequence: CASSYSKGFREHGELFF.

This clonotype was observed a handful of times. This chain links TRBV10-3 with TRBJ2-5; D not certain. Germline CDR1 is ENHRY and CDR2 is SYGVKD. The length of the CDR3 is 15 residues. Trimming pared 3 bases from V and 7 bases from J, leaving 18 bases between. The CDR3 loop reads CAISDPFNPSGTQYF. The CDR3 coding sequence is TGTGCCATCAGTGACCCTTTTAACCCGTCAGGGACCCAGTACTTC.

This clonotype was seen a few times. V and J are TRBV24-1 and TRBJ2-5; 9 bases match TRBD1. The trim removed 4 bases at V and 2 bases at J, leaving 4 bases unmatched. The germline V gene has CDR1 KGHDR and CDR2 SFDVKD. The CDR3 is 15 residues long. CDR3 in DNA: TGTGCCACCAGTGAGGCCGGGACAGGGCAAGAGACCCAGTACTTC. This codes for CATSEAGTGQETQYF.

This clonotype was picked up a small number of times. The rearrangement links TRBV30 to TRBJ2-1; 7 bases line up with TRBD2. The germline V gene encodes CDR1 GTSNPN and CDR2 SVGIG (reference sequence). V dropped 2 bases and J dropped 7; count of bases not matched to a gene: 5. There are 13 residues in the CDR3. CDR3 loop: CAWSRGSVNEQFF. In DNA, the CDR3 is TGTGCCTGGAGTCGCGGGAGCGTGAATGAGCAGTTCTTC.

This clonotype was counted a few times. This chain uses TRBV6-5 with TRBJ2-7; 8 bases line up with TRBD2. The germline gives CDR1 MNHEY, CDR2 SVGAGI. The trim removed 6 bases at V and 2 bases at J, leaving 9 bases unmatched. CDR3 size: 15 residues. The CDR3: CASSDPPAGAYEQYF. The DNA of the CDR3 is TGTGCCAGCAGCGATCCGCCAGCGGGGGCCTACGAGCAGTACTTC.

For the CDR3, the DNA is TGCGCCAGCGGGTGGCAAGAGACCCAGTACTTC. It encodes CASGWQETQYF. This sequence joins TRBV5-1 and TRBJ2-5; no clear D gene. Germline V CDR1 and CDR2: SGHRS, YFSETQ. Trimming took off 7 bases at V and 2 bases at J, with 6 bases between the two ends. The length of the CDR3 is 11 residues.

A few counts support this clonotype. The chain combines TRBV20-1 with TRBJ2-1; a possible D gene is TRBD2 (6 bases). This CDR3 is built from 16 residues. The V gene lost 3 bases and the J gene lost 2 bases, with 17 bases spanning the gap. The germline CDR1 and CDR2 sequences are DFQATT and SNEGSKA (reference sequence). CDR3 sequence: CSAREGSGSPYNEQFF. The CDR3 DNA follows: TGCAGTGCTAGGGAGGGGAGCGGGTCCCCCTACAATGAGCAGTTCTTC.

This clonotype was found a few times. The V and J genes are TRBV5-5 and TRBJ2-1, with D possibly TRBD2 on 5 matching bases. V gave up 0 bases and J gave up 12 bases, with 10 bases separating them. The CDR3 contains 12 residues. Germline V gene data show CDR1 as SGHKS and CDR2 as YYEKEE (reference sequence). The CDR3 sequence is CASSLAGRGQFF. The CDR3 DNA reads as TGTGCCAGCAGCTTGGCGGGCCGGGGGCAGTTCTTC.

The chain joins TRBV19 to TRBJ1-1; D uncertain. V was shortened by 2 bases and J by 4 bases, with 11 bases between the two germline ends. CDR3 length: 14 residues. Germline assignment: CDR1 LNHDA and CDR2 SQIVND (reference sequence). The CDR3 sequence: CASSIRRESTEAFF. The CDR3 DNA is TGTGCCAGTAGTATACGAAGGGAAAGCACTGAAGCTTTCTTT. Filled out from reference TRBV19 and TRBJ1-1, the complete variable domain reads DGGITQSPKYLFRKEGQNVTLSCEQNLNHDAMYWYRQDPGQGLRLIYYSQIVNDFQKGDIAEGYSVSREKKESFPLTVTSAQKNPTAFYLCASSIRRESTEAFFGQGTRLTVV.

This clonotype was detected only a few times. This rearrangement joins TRBV5-1 to TRBJ2-3, with 7 bases fitting TRBD2. The CDR3 spans 15 residues. Germline values: CDR1 SGHRS, CDR2 YFSETQ. Trimming removed 1 base from V and 6 bases from J; junction bases left unmatched: 8. In DNA, the CDR3 is TGCGCCAGCAGCTTGCCAGCGGGACGAACTGATACGCAGTATTTT. The encoded protein is CASSLPAGRTDTQYF.

CDR3 region: CASSRGLAGLGDEQFF. The CDR3 DNA reads TGTGCCAGCAGCCGCGGACTAGCGGGATTGGGCGATGAGCAGTTCTTC. J is TRBJ2-1 and V is TRBV7-2; 12 nucleotides agree with TRBD2. CDR3 length equals 16 residues. The germline CDR1 and CDR2 sequences are SGHTA and FQGNSA. V lost 5 bases and J lost 8; bases outside the gene matches: 10. Looking up the rest from reference TRBV7-2 and TRBJ2-1 gives the full variable domain: GAGVSQSPSNKVTEKGKDVELRCDPISGHTALYWYRQSLGQGLEFLIYFQGNSAPDKSGLPSDRFSAERTGGSVSTLTIQRTQQEDSAVYLCASSRGLAGLGDEQFFGPGTRLTVL.

The rearrangement links TRBV20-1 to TRBJ2-1; D uncertain. CDR1 is DFQATT and CDR2 is SNEGSKA in the germline V gene (reference sequence). V was clipped by 4 bases and J by 6 bases, with 13 bases between them. The CDR3 contains 13 residues. CDR3 amino acids: CSAILLRTNEQFF. CDR3 DNA sequence: TGCAGTGCTATTTTACTAAGAACCAATGAGCAGTTCTTC.

This clonotype turned up a few times. The gene calls are TRBV13 and TRBJ1-6; 8 bases align to TRBD1. The CDR3 spans 14 residues. J gave up 7 bases and V 3 bases, and 2 bases lay outside the gene matches. The germline CDR1 and CDR2 sequences are PRHDT and FYEKMQ (reference sequence). CDR3 sequence: CASSFDRGNSPLHF. The CDR3 nucleotides read TGTGCCAGCAGCTTCGACAGGGGAAATTCACCCCTCCACTTT.

This clonotype was seen a few times. The chain recombines TRBV7-2 with TRBJ2-7; D is perhaps TRBD1 (6 bases). The ends were cut back, 1 base at V and 6 bases at J, with 13 bases in the middle. The CDR3 sequence is 14 residues long. Germline V gives CDR1 SGHTA, CDR2 FQGNSA. The CDR3 DNA follows: TGTGCCAGCAGCTTAGTTGGCAGGGGATCCGAGCAGTACTTC. Protein: CASSLVGRGSEQYF.